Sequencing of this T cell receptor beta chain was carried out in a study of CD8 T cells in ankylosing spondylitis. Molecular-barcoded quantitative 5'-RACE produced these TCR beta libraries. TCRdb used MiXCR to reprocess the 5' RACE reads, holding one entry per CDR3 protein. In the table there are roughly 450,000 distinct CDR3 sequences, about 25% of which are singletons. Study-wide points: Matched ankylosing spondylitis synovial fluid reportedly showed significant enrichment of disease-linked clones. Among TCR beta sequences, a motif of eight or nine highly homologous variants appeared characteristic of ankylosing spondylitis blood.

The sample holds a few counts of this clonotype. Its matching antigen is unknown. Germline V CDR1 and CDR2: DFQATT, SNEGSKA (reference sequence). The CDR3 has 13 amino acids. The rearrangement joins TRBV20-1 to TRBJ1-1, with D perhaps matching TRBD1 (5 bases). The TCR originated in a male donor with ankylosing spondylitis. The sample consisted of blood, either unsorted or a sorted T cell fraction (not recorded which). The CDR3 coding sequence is TGCAGCCCATTTATAGAGGGACGCACTGAAGCTTTCTTT. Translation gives CSPFIEGRTEAFF.